This TCR beta chain appears in the sequencing data of a study of OX40 agonist ivuxolimab in advanced cancers. Across the study: Hepatocellular carcinoma, melanoma, renal cell or head and neck cancer was diagnosed in the dose-escalation patients. Findings and caveats of the study: Blood T cells, both CD4+ and CD8+, expanded clonally by week 6 at 0.1 to 3.0 mg/kg. Expanded clones belonging to CD8+ T cells outnumbered, on average, those of CD4+.

Germline CDR1 and CDR2: MNHNS and SASEGT. V shed 6 bases and J shed 0 bases, with 12 bases lying between them. The CDR3 covers 15 residues. The repertoire was sequenced with immunoSEQ multiplex PCR; TCRdb's copy has only in-frame clones and lacks some. The table has about 62,000 clones, about 85% seen once. Blood samples were obtained at baseline, cycle 4 day 1, and cycle 7 day 1. The table lists this clone with a few counts. Its cognate antigen is unknown. The genes are TRBV6-1 and TRBJ1-5; D unclear. This TCR came from an adult with an advanced solid tumor such as melanoma, head and neck, liver or kidney cancer. Here the sequenced sample was CD4+ or CD8+ T cells sorted from blood, taken in a trial of the OX40 agonist ivuxolimab. CDR3 amino acids: CASRVDWNSNQPQHF. CDR3 nucleotide sequence: TGTGCCAGCAGGGTCGACTGGAATAGCAATCAGCCCCAGCATTTT.